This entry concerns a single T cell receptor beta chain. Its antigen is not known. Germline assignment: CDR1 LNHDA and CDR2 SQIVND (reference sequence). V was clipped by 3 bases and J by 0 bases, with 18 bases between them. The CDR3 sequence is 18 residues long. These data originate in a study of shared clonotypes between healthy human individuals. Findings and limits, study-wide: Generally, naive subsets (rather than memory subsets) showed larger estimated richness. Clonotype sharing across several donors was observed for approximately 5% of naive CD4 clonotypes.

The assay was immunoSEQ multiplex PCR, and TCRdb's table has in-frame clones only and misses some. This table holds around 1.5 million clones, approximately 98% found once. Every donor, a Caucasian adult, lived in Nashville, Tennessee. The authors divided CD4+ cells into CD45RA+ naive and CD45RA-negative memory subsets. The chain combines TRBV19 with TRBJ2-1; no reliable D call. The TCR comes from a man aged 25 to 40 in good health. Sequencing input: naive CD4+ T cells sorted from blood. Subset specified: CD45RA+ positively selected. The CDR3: CASSILFTPGGSYNEQFF. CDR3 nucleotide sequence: TGTGCCAGTAGTATCCTTTTTACTCCTGGCGGCTCCTACAATGAGCAGTTCTTC. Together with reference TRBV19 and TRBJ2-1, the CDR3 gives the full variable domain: DGGITQSPKYLFRKEGQNVTLSCEQNLNHDAMYWYRQDPGQGLRLIYYSQIVNDFQKGDIAEGYSVSREKKESFPLTVTSAQKNPTAFYLCASSILFTPGGSYNEQFFGPGTRLTVL.